The entry below gives a single TCR beta chain sequence along with its context. This table comes from immunoSEQ multiplex PCR, and its TCRdb copy is limited to in-frame clones, with some not included. The sample shows 65,000 to 75,000 clones, about 80% of them seen only once. The sample belongs to a study of blood T cell repertoires in COVID-19. Germline lookup yields CDR1 LNHNV and CDR2 YYDKDF (reference sequence). This CDR3 has 14 residues. V lost 3 bases to trimming and J lost 10 bases, with 16 bases between them. The receptor was isolated from a human donor in a cohort sampled during active COVID-19. The rearrangement joins TRBV15 to TRBJ2-1, with D perhaps matching TRBD1 (5 bases). Sequencing was performed on peripheral blood. The DNA of the CDR3 is TGTGCCACCAGCAGGGATCTAACAGGTACCGAGCAGTTCTTC. Translation gives CATSRDLTGTEQFF.